A selection of T cell receptor beta chains follows, all from one sample in a study of blood T cell repertoires in COVID-19. Assay: immunoSEQ multiplex PCR; the TCRdb copy retains only in-frame clones and omits some. The sample consists of fewer than 700,000 clones, less than 90% of them appearing once. The sequencing sample was made of peripheral blood. These receptor sequences come from a woman in her forties or fifties with COVID-19, enrolled during active disease. The CDR3 runs from the conserved cysteine through the conserved F or W. The D gene is left open where the match is weak. Not all rows give a size; the values are once, few, many and, for expanded clones, a class.

J,D,size,V,CDR3,DNA
TRBJ1-3,TRBD1,-,TRBV7-8,CASSLPDRESGNTIYF,TGTGCCAGCAGCTTACCAGACAGGGAAAGTGGAAACACCATATATTTT
TRBJ1-1,TRBD1,-,TRBV2,CASSLTGARITEAFF,TGTGCCAGCAGTCTGACAGGGGCAAGGATCACTGAAGCTTTCTTT
TRBJ2-5,-,-,TRBV19,CASSIVGGGEGTQYF,TGTGCCAGTAGTATAGTAGGCGGGGGCGAAGGGACCCAGTACTTC
TRBJ2-7,TRBD1,-,TRBV6-5,CASSRGGSGVEQYF,TGTGCCAGCAGCCGAGGGGGCTCCGGGGTCGAGCAGTACTTC
TRBJ2-7,-,-,TRBV11-2,CASSLDSRDYEQYF,TGTGCCAGCAGCTTAGATAGCCGCGACTACGAGCAGTACTTC
TRBJ1-4,TRBD1,-,TRBV18,CASSQGGTGEEKLFF,TGTGCCAGCTCCCAAGGCGGGACAGGAGAGGAAAAACTGTTTTTT
TRBJ2-1,TRBD2,-,TRBV6-5,CASSFQRGRYNEQFF,TGTGCCAGCAGTTTTCAGCGGGGGCGATACAATGAGCAGTTCTTC
TRBJ1-2,-,-,TRBV5-1,CASQAGRYGYTF,TGCGCCAGCCAGGCTGGCCGATATGGCTACACCTTC
TRBJ1-1,-,-,TRBV11-2,CASSLQGTATEAFF,TGTGCCAGCAGCTTACAGGGAACGGCCACTGAAGCTTTCTTT
TRBJ1-6,-,-,TRBV28,CASRLPGLPNSPLHF,TGTGCCAGCAGACTCCCGGGACTCCCCAATTCACCCCTCCACTTT
TRBJ2-1,TRBD1,-,TRBV2,CATRQGISYNEQFF,TGTGCCACCAGACAGGGGATCTCCTACAATGAGCAGTTCTTC
TRBJ1-4,TRBD1,-,TRBV28,CASSLRTGQVEKLFF,TGTGCCAGCAGTTTAAGAACCGGACAGGTTGAAAAACTGTTTTTT
TRBJ1-3,-,-,TRBV5-4,CASSLAGAGNTIYF,TGTGCCAGCAGCTTGGCAGGGGCTGGAAACACCATATATTTT
TRBJ1-5,-,few,TRBV3-1/TRBV3-2,CASSQDRNSNQPQHF,TGTGCCAGCAGCCAAGACAGAAATAGCAATCAGCCCCAGCATTTT
TRBJ2-1,-,once,TRBV18,CASSPISSGYNEQFF,TGTGCCAGCTCACCAATTTCATCCGGGTACAATGAGCAGTTCTTC
TRBJ1-3,-,few,TRBV30,CAWTAGTAGNTIYF,TGTGCCTGGACCGCGGGGACTGCTGGAAACACCATATATTTT
TRBJ1-2,-,-,TRBV5-5,CASSSRRANGYTF,TGTGCCAGCAGCTCTCGTCGAGCTAATGGCTACACCTTC
TRBJ2-7,-,-,TRBV12-5,CASGAGNEQYF,TGTGCTAGTGGGGCAGGGAACGAGCAGTACTTC
TRBJ1-5,-,few,TRBV28,CASSAGRRQPYQPQHF,TGTGCCAGCAGTGCGGGCAGGCGTCAGCCCTATCAGCCCCAGCATTTT
TRBJ1-4,-,once,TRBV28,CASRALRVNEKLFF,TGTGCCAGCAGGGCTTTGAGGGTTAATGAAAAACTGTTTTTT
TRBJ1-2,-,-,TRBV10-3,CAISERLSDGYTF,TGTGCCATCAGTGAGAGATTGAGTGATGGCTACACCTTC
TRBJ2-2,-,-,TRBV5-4,CASSPLGTAGNTGELFF,TGTGCCAGCAGCCCTCTAGGCACGGCCGGAAACACCGGGGAGCTGTTTTTT
TRBJ2-1,TRBD1,once,TRBV24-1,CATSDSGTDNEQFF,TGTGCCACCAGTGATTCCGGGACAGATAATGAGCAGTTCTTC
TRBJ1-1,-,-,TRBV4-1,CASSQVGGGIMNTEAFF,TGCGCCAGCAGCCAGGTGGGGGGAGGGATTATGAACACTGAAGCTTTCTTT
TRBJ1-2,TRBD1,-,TRBV2,CASRVSGTGANYGYTF,TGTGCCAGCAGGGTATCCGGGACAGGGGCTAACTATGGCTACACCTTC
TRBJ2-5,TRBD1,-,TRBV9,CASSVEVGTGGFFRETQYF,TGTGCCAGCAGCGTAGAGGTAGGGACAGGGGGATTCTTCAGGGAGACCCAGTACTTC
TRBJ2-7,TRBD1,-,TRBV15,CATSRDRAGTGLHEQYF,TGTGCCACCAGCAGAGATAGGGCCGGGACAGGGCTCCACGAGCAGTACTTC
TRBJ2-5,TRBD1,-,TRBV5-4,CASSFRGYQETQYF,TGTGCCAGCAGCTTCAGGGGGTACCAAGAGACCCAGTACTTC
TRBJ2-5,-,-,TRBV3-1/TRBV3-2,CASSHGEETQYF,TGTGCCAGCAGCCATGGAGAAGAGACCCAGTACTTC